Presented here are 11 T cell receptor beta chains from one specimen sequenced in a study of blood T cells in healthy people across ages. Together with a sample-barcoded 5' primer, a J-beta primer mix was included in a second PCR lasting roughly 6 to 12 cycles. One entry per CDR3 protein results from TCRdb running MiXCR on the 5' RACE reads. Found here are roughly 2 million distinct CDR3 sequences, 49% of them singletons; the top ten hold around 2.1%. Source material: blood. Receptors originate from a woman in her thirties or forties in good health.

The genes are TRBV6-5 and TRBJ1-2; D is uncertain. The germline CDR1 and CDR2 sequences are MNHEY and SVGAGI. The CDR3 has 13 residues. V dropped 5 bases and J dropped 0 bases, with 7 bases sitting between them. The CDR3 protein is CASSPNTNYGYTF. Here the CDR3 DNA reads TGTGCCAGCAGTCCAAACACTAACTATGGCTACACCTTC.

The rearrangement links TRBV20-1 to TRBJ2-5; no firm D call. The end of the DNA is better explained by TRBJ2-7, so the J call may be wrong. The germline V gene has CDR1 DFQATT and CDR2 SNEGSKA (reference sequence). CDR3 length: 15 amino acids. This CDR3 reads CSARDLRPGAYEQYF. As DNA, the CDR3 is TGCAGTGCTAGAGATTTGAGGCCTGGGGCCTACGAGCAGTACTTC.

The chain links TRBV7-2 to TRBJ1-5; the D is unclear. Per the germline V gene, CDR1 is SGHTA and CDR2 is FQGNSA. The CDR3 covers 14 residues. V lost 2 bases and J 3 bases, leaving 8 bases between the germline ends. CDR3 nucleotides: TGTGCCAGCAGCTTAAGCGGCGTCAATCAGCCCCAGCATTTT. This translates into CASSLSGVNQPQHF.

The rearrangement uses TRBV10-3 and TRBJ1-1; a possible D gene is TRBD1 (6 bases). The CDR3 loop spans 14 amino acids. Germline CDR1 reads ENHRY; CDR2 reads SYGVKD. V lost 11 bases, J lost 1 base, and 17 bases lay in between. The CDR3 DNA reads TGTGCCGTCCAGAGGAGACAGGCGAACACTGAAGCTTTCTTT. Protein sequence: CAVQRRQANTEAFF.

Only a few counts were recorded for this clonotype. V usage is TRBV7-2 and J usage is TRBJ2-3; D unclear. CDR1 is SGHTA, CDR2 FQGNSA, per germline. The CDR3 totals 13 residues. V was clipped by 4 bases and J by 14 bases, with 19 bases between them. The CDR3 bases are TGTGCCAGCAGCTCCGAGAGACCTACGATTTGGTATTTT. It encodes CASSSERPTIWYF.

This clonotype was detected only a few times. The V call is TRBV9, the J call TRBJ2-7; D uncertain. This CDR3 contains 16 residues. Trimming left V 6 bases short and J 3 bases short, with 22 bases between. Germline V lookup: CDR1 SGDLS, CDR2 YYNGEE. The CDR3 DNA follows: TGTGCCAGCACCACCCCAGCGACCGCGAAGGGCTACGAGCAGTACTTC. Residues: CASTTPATAKGYEQYF. Drawing the rest from reference TRBV9 and TRBJ2-7, the complete variable domain is DSGVTQTPKHLITATGQRVTLRCSPRSGDLSVYWYQQSLDQGLQFLIQYYNGEERAKGNILERFSAQQFPDLHSELNLSSLELGDSALYFCASTTPATAKGYEQYFGPGTRLTVT.

This rearrangement joins TRBV12-3 or TRBV12-4 to TRBJ2-5; TRBD1 might be the D (6 bases). CDR3 length: 13 amino acids. Trimming removed 5 bases from V and 5 bases from J, with 12 bases in between. For the CDR3, the DNA is TGTGCCAGCAGTGGCAGGGGATTGGAGACCCAGTACTTC. This gives the protein CASSGRGLETQYF.

This sequence joins TRBV7-2 and TRBJ2-1; 12 nucleotides line up with TRBD2. This CDR3 contains 16 residues. Germline values: CDR1 SGHTA, CDR2 FQGNSA. V dropped 3 bases and J dropped 9; count of bases not matched to a gene: 9. The CDR3 sequence: CASSLRGLAGGVEQFF. DNA for the CDR3: TGTGCCAGCAGCTTGCGCGGGCTAGCGGGGGGGGTTGAGCAGTTCTTC.

This clonotype was seen a handful of times. The chain recombines TRBV6-5 with TRBJ2-7; the match to TRBD2 covers 7 bases. Germline trimming cut 2 bases from V and 4 bases from J; bases unmatched to any gene: 5. CDR1 MNHEY and CDR2 SVGAGI come from the germline V gene. This CDR3 contains 14 residues. DNA for the CDR3: TGTGCCAGCAGTTACAGCGGGGAGAGATACGAGCAGTACTTC. As protein: CASSYSGERYEQYF.

The chain is built from TRBV7-8 and TRBJ2-7; D is possibly TRBD1 (5 bases). The length of the CDR3 is 14 residues. The germline gives CDR1 SGHVS, CDR2 FQNEAQ. The V end was cut by 5 bases, the J end by 7 bases, with 18 bases between. The CDR3 protein is CASSQTGARNEQYF. As DNA, the CDR3 is TGTGCCAGCAGCCAGACTGGGGCGAGGAATGAGCAGTACTTC.

Concerning this clonotype: The junction does not match germline at one end; this may be a read error. The chain employs TRBV29-1 and TRBJ2-7; D unclear. The J call may not be correct, given that the DNA end is closer to TRBJ2-5. Germline V gene lookup returns CDR1 SQVTM and CDR2 ANQGSEA. The CDR3 loop spans 12 amino acids. The DNA of the CDR3 is TGCAGCGTTATCCTTTCCCAAGGGACCCAGTACTTC. Residues: CSVILSQGTQYF.